The clone carrying this T cell receptor beta chain was seen a handful of times. Its specificity is not known. This record comes from a study of CD8+ T cells in alopecia areata. Sample treatment: oral pan-JAK inhibitor, 5-10 mg twice daily. This CDR3 is built from 12 residues. The V end lost 4 bases, the J end lost 3 bases, and 10 bases lay between the germline ends. Germline V lookup: CDR1 SQVTM, CDR2 ANQGSEA. Study findings and constraints: With tofacitinib ongoing, many expanded lesional clones persisted in both scalp and blood. Scalp clonality and expanded CD8+ clones among the top 100 were significantly decreased by tofacitinib.

Following extraction, RNA underwent reverse transcription to cDNA, which served as the sequencing template. Repertoires were generated with immunoSEQ multiplex PCR, while TCRdb's copy carries only in-frame clones and drops some. The sample consists of more than 200,000 clones, over 60% of them appearing once. The V call is TRBV29-1, the J call TRBJ2-7, with TRBD1 as a possible D gene (6 bases). Source: CD4+ T cells sorted from blood, taken around week 44, from a patient treated with tofacitinib. The sequence derives from a human donor with alopecia areata. In DNA, the CDR3 is TGCAGCGTTGTGGGACACAGCTACGAGCAGTACTTC. This translates into CSVVGHSYEQYF.